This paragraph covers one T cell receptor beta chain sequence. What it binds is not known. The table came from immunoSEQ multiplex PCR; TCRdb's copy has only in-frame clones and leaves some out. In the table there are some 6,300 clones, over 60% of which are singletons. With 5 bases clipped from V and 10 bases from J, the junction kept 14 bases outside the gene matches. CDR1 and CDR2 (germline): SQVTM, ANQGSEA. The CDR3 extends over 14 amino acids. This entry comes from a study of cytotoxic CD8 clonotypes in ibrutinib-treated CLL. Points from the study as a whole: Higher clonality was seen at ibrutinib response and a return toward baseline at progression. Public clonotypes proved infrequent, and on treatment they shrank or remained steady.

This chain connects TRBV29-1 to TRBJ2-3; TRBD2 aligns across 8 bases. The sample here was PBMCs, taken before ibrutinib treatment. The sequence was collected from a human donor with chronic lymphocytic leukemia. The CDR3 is CSVLPTTSAGAQYF. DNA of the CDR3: TGCAGCGTTCTCCCGACGACTAGCGCAGGGGCGCAGTATTTT.